The next 6 T cell receptor beta chains were all read from a single sample in a study of neurological immune-mediated disorders. Each CDR3 protein gets one entry after TCRdb re-called the 5' RACE reads with MiXCR. This table holds tens of thousands of distinct CDR3 sequences, less than 5% found once. Sequencing used PBMCs. All receptors derive from a woman aged 55-75 years with multiple sclerosis.

The CDR3 bases are TGTGCCAGTAGAAGTTGGACAGATACGCAGTATTTT. Amino acids: CASRSWTDTQYF. This chain links TRBV19 with TRBJ2-3; D unresolved. V lost 6 bases to trimming and J lost 3 bases, with 7 bases between them. Per germline, CDR1 LNHDA and CDR2 SQIVND (reference sequence). The CDR3 is 12 residues long.

This clonotype showed up many times. The chain joins TRBV4-1 to TRBJ2-5; 11 nucleotides match TRBD2. The CDR3 contains 17 residues. With 4 bases clipped from V and 5 bases from J, the junction kept 12 bases outside the gene matches. Germline CDR1 and CDR2: MGHRA and YSYEKL. CDR3 coding DNA: TGCGCCAGCAGCCGACCCGGGACTAGCGGCCTAACGGAGACCCAGTACTTC. Residues: CASSRPGTSGLTETQYF.

This clonotype was seen repeatedly, ten times or more. The J gene is TRBJ1-4, the V gene TRBV9; D possibly corresponds to TRBD1 (5 bases). V was shortened by 3 bases and J by 1 base, with 10 bases between the two germline ends. Germline CDR1 SGDLS, CDR2 YYNGEE. The CDR3 spans 15 residues. The CDR3 here is CASSANQGTNEKLFF. The CDR3 DNA reads as TGTGCCAGCAGCGCCAATCAGGGAACTAATGAAAAACTGTTTTTT.

This clonotype was picked up many times. The rearrangement links TRBV24-1 to TRBJ1-2; TRBD1 matches 8 bases. Germline V gives CDR1 KGHDR, CDR2 SFDVKD. V lost 7 bases and J lost 2; bases outside the gene matches: 2. The CDR3 totals 13 residues. The CDR3, as DNA: TGTGCCACCAGGGACAGGGAGAACTATGGCTACACCTTC. This gives the protein CATRDRENYGYTF.

In its sample, this clonotype was seen many times. The chain combines TRBV7-3 with TRBJ2-2; tentative D call: TRBD1 (5 bases). With 5 bases removed from V and 2 bases from J, the gap between germline ends came to 15 bases. The CDR3 has 16 residues. Germline loops: CDR1 SGHTA, CDR2 FQGTGA. The DNA of the CDR3 is TGTGCCAGCAGCGCCCAGGGCCCGCTCAACACCGGGGAGCTGTTTTTT. Its protein is CASSAQGPLNTGELFF.

The sample holds many counts of this clonotype. The rearrangement joins TRBV7-3 to TRBJ2-3; D not resolved. The CDR3 is made up of 13 amino acids. Germline CDR1 is SGHTA and CDR2 is FQGTGA. V lost 8 bases and J lost 4, with 13 bases in between. The CDR3 here is CASAAKFADTQYF. The CDR3 DNA sequence: TGTGCCAGCGCAGCGAAGTTCGCAGATACGCAGTATTTT.